The present TCR beta chain was sequenced within a study of monozygotic twins with inflammatory bowel disease. The study's findings and limits: Using the inverse Simpson index, IBD patients had lower TCRbeta diversity than healthy co-twins.

Each TCR library consumed 3,500 to 4,500 ng of total RNA. Eight separate reactions per sample served to make cDNA. Each CDR3 protein gets one entry in TCRdb, which reprocessed the 5' RACE reads and gives no DNA. Across roughly 150,000 distinct CDR3 sequences, the top ten clones capture 2.4% of the sample. From germline, CDR1 is LGHNA and CDR2 YSLEER. The CDR3 totals 15 residues. Points on this clonotype: Its matching antigen is unknown.

The source of this sequence is a human donor with ulcerative colitis or Crohn's disease, or a healthy co-twin of an affected twin (not recorded which). Sequenced input: blood. The chain joins TRBV4-3 to TRBJ1-2; TCRdb lists TRBD1, though no DNA is available to test this call. The CDR3 here is CASSLQGQGGYGYTF.